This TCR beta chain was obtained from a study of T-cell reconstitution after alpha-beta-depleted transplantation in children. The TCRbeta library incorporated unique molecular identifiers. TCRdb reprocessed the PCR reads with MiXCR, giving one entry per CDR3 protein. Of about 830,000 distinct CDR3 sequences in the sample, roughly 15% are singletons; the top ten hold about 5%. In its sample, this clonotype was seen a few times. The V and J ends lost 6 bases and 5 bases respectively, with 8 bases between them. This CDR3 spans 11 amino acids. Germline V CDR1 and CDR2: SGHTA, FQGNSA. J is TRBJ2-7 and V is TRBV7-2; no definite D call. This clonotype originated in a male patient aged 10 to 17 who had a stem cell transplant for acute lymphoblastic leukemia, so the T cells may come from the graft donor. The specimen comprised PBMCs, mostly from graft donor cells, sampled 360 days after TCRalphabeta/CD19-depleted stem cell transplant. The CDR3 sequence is CASSSTHEQYF. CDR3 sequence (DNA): TGTGCCAGCAGTTCAACTCACGAGCAGTACTTC.